This T cell receptor (beta chain) was captured by sequencing in a study of cytomegalovirus exposure and HLA in healthy donors. Study conclusions and caveats: Versus the approximately 720-donor mean, an Asian-associated ancestry cluster reportedly showed fewer N-insertions in a later analysis. Most TCRs appeared rarely, but some public TCRs recurred in many donors.

Points on this clone: Its antigen is unidentified.

V lost 2 bases and J lost 0, with 4 bases in between. CDR1 and CDR2 (germline): WNHNN, SYGVQD (reference sequence). The CDR3 is 13 amino acids. PCR primers comprised 60 Vbeta and 13 Jbeta primers. Clones were sequenced by immunoSEQ multiplex PCR, and TCRdb holds only the in-frame ones, with some missing. The sample lists roughly 140,000 clones, roughly 80% occurring once. Sequencing input: PBMCs. This clonotype originated in a boy younger than 10 in good health and CMV-seronegative. The chain carries TRBV10-1 and TRBJ1-2, with unresolved D. CDR3 protein: CASSEQTNYGYTF. In nucleotides, the CDR3 is TGCGCCAGCAGTGAGCAGACTAACTATGGCTACACCTTC.